This T cell receptor (beta chain) was captured by sequencing in a study of T-cell memory formation after mild COVID-19. Findings and limits, study-wide: Mainly in CM and EM were contracting CD4+ clones; CD8+ were in EMRA.

Worth noting for this clonotype: No antigen is known for it.

J lost 14 bases, V lost 1 base, and 1 base had no gene match. CDR3 size: 13 residues. Germline CDR1 is MNHNS and CDR2 is SASEGT. TCRalpha and TCRbeta libraries used 5'RACE with constant-segment primers and UMIs. TCRdb passed the 5' RACE reads through MiXCR, listing each CDR3 protein once. The sample has about 240,000 distinct CDR3 sequences, around 10% seen once; the top ten hold roughly a fifth. The chain uses TRBV6-1 and TRBJ1-6; 11 bases are shared with TRBD1. Sequencing was carried out using PBMCs or a T cell subset sorted from them (not recorded which). This clonotype was obtained from a man between 18 and 35 years old who had mild COVID-19 (a few samples of this study predate the infection). Cell type and time point are not known. CDR3 bases: TGTGCCAGCAGTGAAGGGGACAGGGGGACCCTCCACTTT. Translated, it gives CASSEGDRGTLHF.